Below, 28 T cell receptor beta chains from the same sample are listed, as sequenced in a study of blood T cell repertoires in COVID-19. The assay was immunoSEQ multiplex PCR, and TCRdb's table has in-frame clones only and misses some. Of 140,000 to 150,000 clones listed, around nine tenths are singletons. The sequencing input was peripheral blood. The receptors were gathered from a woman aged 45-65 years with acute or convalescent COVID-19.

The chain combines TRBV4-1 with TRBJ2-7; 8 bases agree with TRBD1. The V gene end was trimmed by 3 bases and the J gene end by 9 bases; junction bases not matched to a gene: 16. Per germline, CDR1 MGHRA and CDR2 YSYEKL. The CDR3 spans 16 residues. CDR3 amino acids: CASSHAGQANSLGQYF. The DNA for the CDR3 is TGCGCCAGCAGCCATGCGGGACAGGCTAACTCCCTAGGGCAGTACTTC.

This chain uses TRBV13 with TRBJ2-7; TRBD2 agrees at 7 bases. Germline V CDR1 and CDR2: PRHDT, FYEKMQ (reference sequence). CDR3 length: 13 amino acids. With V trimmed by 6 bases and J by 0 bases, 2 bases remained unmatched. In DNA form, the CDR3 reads TGTGCCAGCAGTCCTAGCGGCTCCTACGAGCAGTACTTC. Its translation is CASSPSGSYEQYF. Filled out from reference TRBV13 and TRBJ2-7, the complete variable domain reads AAGVIQSPRHLIKEKRETATLKCYPIPRHDTVYWYQQGPGQDPQFLISFYEKMQSDKGSIPDRFSAQQFSDYHSELNMSSLELGDSALYFCASSPSGSYEQYFGPGTRLTVT.

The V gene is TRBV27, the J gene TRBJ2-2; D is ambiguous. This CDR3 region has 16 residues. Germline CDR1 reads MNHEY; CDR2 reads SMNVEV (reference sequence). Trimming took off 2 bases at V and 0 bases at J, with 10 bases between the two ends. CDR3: CASSLLVQTNTGELFF. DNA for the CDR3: TGTGCCAGCAGTTTACTGGTCCAGACGAACACCGGGGAGCTGTTTTTT.

The CDR3 bases are TGTGCCAGCAGCGTATTGGGACAGAACACCGGGGAGCTGTTTTTT. Protein product: CASSVLGQNTGELFF. The chain is built from TRBV9 and TRBJ2-2, with D tentatively TRBD1 (6 bases). Germline-derived CDR1 and CDR2 are SGDLS and YYNGEE. V was cut by 1 base and J by 1 base, with 8 bases left in between. The CDR3 has 15 residues.

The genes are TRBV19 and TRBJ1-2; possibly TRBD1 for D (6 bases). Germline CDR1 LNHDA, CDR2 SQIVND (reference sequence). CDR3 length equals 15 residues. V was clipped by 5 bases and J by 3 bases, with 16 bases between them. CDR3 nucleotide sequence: TGTGCCAGTAGTGCATGGACAGAGATTCACTATGGCTACACCTTC. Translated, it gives CASSAWTEIHYGYTF.

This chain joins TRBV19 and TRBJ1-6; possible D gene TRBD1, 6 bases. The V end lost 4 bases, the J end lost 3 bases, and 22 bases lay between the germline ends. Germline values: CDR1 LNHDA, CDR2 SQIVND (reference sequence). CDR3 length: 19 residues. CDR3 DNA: TGTGCCAGTAGTACTCTGTACGGCAGGGGTGAAAGCTATAATTCACCCCTCCACTTT. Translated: CASSTLYGRGESYNSPLHF.

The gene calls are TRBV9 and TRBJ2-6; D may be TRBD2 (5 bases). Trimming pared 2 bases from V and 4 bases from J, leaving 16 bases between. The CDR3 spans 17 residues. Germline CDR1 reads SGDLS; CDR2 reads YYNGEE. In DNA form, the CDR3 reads TGTGCCAGCAGCGTTGAGGCGGTGGGAGTCGGGGCCAACGTCCTGACTTTC. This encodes CASSVEAVGVGANVLTF. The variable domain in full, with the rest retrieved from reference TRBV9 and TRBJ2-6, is DSGVTQTPKHLITATGQRVTLRCSPRSGDLSVYWYQQSLDQGLQFLIQYYNGEERAKGNILERFSAQQFPDLHSELNLSSLELGDSALYFCASSVEAVGVGANVLTFGAGSRLTVL.

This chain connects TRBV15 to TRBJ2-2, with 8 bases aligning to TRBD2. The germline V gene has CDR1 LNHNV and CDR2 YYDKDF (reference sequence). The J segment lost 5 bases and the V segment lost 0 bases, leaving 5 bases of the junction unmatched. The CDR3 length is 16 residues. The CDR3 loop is CATSRDRPSGTGELFF. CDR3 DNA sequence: TGTGCCACCAGCAGAGATCGTCCTAGCGGGACCGGGGAGCTGTTTTTT.

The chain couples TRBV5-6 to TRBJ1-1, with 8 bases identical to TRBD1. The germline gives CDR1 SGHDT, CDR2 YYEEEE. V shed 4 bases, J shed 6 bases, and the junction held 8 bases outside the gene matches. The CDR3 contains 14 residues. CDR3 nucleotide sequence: TGTGCCAGCAGCCTACCGCAGGGGGCGGCTGAAGCTTTCTTT. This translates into CASSLPQGAAEAFF.

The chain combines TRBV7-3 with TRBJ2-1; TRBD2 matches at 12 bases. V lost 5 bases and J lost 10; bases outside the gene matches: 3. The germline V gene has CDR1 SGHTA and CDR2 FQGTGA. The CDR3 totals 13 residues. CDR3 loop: CASSLAGGIEQFF. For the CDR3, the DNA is TGTGCCAGCAGCCTAGCGGGGGGGATAGAGCAGTTCTTC.

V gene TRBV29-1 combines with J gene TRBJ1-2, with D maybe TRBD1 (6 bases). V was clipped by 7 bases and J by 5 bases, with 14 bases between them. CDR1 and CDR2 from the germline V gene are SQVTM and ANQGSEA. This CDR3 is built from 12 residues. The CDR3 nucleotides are TGCAGCGACGACGAGGGGGGGTATGGCTACACCTTC. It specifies CSDDEGGYGYTF.

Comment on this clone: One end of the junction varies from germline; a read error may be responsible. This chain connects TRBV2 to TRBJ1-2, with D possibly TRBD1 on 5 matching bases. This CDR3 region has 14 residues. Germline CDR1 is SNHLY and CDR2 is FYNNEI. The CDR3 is CASREETVLVGYTF. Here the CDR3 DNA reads TGTGCCAGCAGGGAAGAGACAGTGCTAGTCGGCTACACCTTC.

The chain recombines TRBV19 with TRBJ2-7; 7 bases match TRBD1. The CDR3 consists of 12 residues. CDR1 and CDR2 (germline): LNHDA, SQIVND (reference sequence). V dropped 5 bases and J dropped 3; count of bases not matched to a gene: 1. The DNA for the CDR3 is TGTGCCAGTAGTGGGACAGTCTACGAGCAGTACTTC. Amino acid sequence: CASSGTVYEQYF.

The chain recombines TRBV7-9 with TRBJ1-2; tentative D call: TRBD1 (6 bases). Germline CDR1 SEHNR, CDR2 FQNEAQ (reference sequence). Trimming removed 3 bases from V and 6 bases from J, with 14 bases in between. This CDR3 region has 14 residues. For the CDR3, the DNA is TGTGCCAGCAGCTTGGGAGGGCAGGGGAATGGCTACACCTTC. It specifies CASSLGGQGNGYTF.

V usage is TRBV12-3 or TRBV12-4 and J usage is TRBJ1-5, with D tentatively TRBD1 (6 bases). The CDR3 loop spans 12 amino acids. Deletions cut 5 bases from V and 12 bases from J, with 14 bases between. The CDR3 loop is CASSPEDRNQHF. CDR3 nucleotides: TGTGCCAGCAGTCCAGAAGACAGGAACCAGCATTTT.

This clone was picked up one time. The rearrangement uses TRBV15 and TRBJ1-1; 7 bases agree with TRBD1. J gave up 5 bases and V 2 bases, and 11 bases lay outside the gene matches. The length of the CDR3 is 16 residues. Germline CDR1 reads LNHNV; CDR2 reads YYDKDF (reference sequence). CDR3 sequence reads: CATSRQGVSGRTEAFF. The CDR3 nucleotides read TGTGCCACCAGCAGACAGGGGGTTTCGGGTCGAACTGAAGCTTTCTTT.

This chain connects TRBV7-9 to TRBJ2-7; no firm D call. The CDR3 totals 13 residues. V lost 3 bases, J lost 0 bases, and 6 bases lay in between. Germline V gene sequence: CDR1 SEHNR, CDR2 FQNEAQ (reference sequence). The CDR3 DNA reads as TGTGCCAGCAGCTTGTCCCTCTCCTACGAGCAGTACTTC. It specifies CASSLSLSYEQYF.

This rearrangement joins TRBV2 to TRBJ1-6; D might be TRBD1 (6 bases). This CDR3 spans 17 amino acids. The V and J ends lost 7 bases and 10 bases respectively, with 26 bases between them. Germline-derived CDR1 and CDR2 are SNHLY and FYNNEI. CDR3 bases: TGTGCCAGCATATGGAACCTGCCGCCAGGGGCAGGGTCACCCCTCCACTTT. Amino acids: CASIWNLPPGAGSPLHF.

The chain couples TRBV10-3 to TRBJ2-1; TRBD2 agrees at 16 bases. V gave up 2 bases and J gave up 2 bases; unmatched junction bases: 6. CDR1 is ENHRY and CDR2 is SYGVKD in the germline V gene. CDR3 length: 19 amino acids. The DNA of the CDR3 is TGTGCCATCAGTGAGCCGGGACTAGCGGGAGGGCCTACCTACAATGAGCAGTTCTTC. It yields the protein CAISEPGLAGGPTYNEQFF.

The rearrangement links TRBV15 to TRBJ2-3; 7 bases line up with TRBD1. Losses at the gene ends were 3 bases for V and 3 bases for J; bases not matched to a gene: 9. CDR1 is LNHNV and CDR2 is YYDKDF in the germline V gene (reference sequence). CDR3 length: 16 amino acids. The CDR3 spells CATSSRTGAQTDTQYF. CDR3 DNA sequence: TGTGCCACCAGCAGTCGCACAGGGGCCCAAACAGATACGCAGTATTTT.

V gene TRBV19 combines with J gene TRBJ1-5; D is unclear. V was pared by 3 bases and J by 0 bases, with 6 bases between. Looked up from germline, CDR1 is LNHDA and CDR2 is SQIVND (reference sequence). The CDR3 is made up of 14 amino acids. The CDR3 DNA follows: TGTGCCAGTAGTATTATCTTTAGCAATCAGCCCCAGCATTTT. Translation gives CASSIIFSNQPQHF. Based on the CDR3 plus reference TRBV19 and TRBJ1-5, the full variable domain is DGGITQSPKYLFRKEGQNVTLSCEQNLNHDAMYWYRQDPGQGLRLIYYSQIVNDFQKGDIAEGYSVSREKKESFPLTVTSAQKNPTAFYLCASSIIFSNQPQHFGDGTRLSIL.

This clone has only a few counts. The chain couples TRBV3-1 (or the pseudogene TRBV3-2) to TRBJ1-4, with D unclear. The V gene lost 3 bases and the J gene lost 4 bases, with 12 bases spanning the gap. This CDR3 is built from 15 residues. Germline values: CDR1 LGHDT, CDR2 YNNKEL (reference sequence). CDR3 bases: TGTGCCAGCAGCCAGGCGGGAGGGATTAATGAAAAACTGTTTTTT. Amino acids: CASSQAGGINEKLFF.

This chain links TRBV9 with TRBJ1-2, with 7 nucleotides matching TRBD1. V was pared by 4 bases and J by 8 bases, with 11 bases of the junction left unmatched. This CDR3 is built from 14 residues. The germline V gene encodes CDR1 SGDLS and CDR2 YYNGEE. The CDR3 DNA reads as TGTGCCAGCAGCCATATAACGGGACAGTCGGGCTACACCTTC. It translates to CASSHITGQSGYTF.

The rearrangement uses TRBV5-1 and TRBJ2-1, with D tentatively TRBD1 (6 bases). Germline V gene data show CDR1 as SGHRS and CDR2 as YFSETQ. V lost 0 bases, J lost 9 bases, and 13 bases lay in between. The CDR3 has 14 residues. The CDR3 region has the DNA TGCGCCAGCAGCTTGGCCGTTGGGGGCGTTGAGCAGTTCTTC. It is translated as CASSLAVGGVEQFF.

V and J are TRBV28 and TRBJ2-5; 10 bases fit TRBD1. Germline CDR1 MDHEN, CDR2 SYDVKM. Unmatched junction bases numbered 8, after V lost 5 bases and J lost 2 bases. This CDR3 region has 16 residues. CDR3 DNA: TGTGCCAGCAGTCATCGACAGGGGGCCGGTCAAGAGACCCAGTACTTC. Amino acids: CASSHRQGAGQETQYF.

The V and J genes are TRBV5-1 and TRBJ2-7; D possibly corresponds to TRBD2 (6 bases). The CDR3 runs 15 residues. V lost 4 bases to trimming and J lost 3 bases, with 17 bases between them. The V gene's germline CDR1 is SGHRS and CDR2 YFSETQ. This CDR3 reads CASSRGSSGDYEQYF. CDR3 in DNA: TGCGCCAGCAGCCGTGGGAGTAGCGGAGACTACGAGCAGTACTTC.

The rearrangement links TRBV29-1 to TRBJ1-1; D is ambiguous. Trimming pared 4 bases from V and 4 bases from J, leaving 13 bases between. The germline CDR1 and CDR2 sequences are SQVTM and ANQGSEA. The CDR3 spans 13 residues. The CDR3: CSVVGGYSTEAFF. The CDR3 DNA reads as TGCAGCGTTGTTGGAGGATATAGCACTGAAGCTTTCTTT.

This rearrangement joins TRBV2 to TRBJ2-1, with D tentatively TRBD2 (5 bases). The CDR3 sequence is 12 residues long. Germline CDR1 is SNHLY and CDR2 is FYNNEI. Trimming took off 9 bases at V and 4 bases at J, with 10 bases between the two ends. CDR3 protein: CASKDWYNEQFF. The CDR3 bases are TGTGCCAGTAAGGACTGGTACAATGAGCAGTTCTTC.